This paragraph reports one TCR beta chain. This sample was taken from a study of blood T cell repertoires in COVID-19. The study counted Cohort 3 donors as recovered given two negative PCRs, clearance, or symptom resolution. The CDR3 runs to 15 residues. Germline CDR1 SGHRS, CDR2 YFSETQ. The V and J ends lost 4 bases and 3 bases, in that order; junction bases with no gene match: 5. The method was immunoSEQ multiplex PCR; TCRdb's version includes in-frame clones alone and lacks a portion of them. The repertoire holds almost 400,000 clones, with nearly 90% as singletons. The receptor was isolated from a woman between 25 and 40 years old who had recovered from COVID-19. Sequenced: PBMCs or T cells enriched from blood (not recorded which). The V call is TRBV5-1, the J call TRBJ2-7; 12 bases map to TRBD2. The CDR3 region has the DNA TGCGCCAGCAGCGAGGGACTAGCGGGCCTCTACGAGCAGTACTTC. This codes for CASSEGLAGLYEQYF. The full variable domain, in which reference TRBV5-1 and TRBJ2-7 provide the parts outside the CDR3, is KAGVTQTPRYLIKTRGQQVTLSCSPISGHRSVSWYQQTPGQGLQFLFEYFSETQRNKGNFPGRFSGRQFSNSRSEMNVSTLELGDSALYLCASSEGLAGLYEQYFGPGTRLTVT.